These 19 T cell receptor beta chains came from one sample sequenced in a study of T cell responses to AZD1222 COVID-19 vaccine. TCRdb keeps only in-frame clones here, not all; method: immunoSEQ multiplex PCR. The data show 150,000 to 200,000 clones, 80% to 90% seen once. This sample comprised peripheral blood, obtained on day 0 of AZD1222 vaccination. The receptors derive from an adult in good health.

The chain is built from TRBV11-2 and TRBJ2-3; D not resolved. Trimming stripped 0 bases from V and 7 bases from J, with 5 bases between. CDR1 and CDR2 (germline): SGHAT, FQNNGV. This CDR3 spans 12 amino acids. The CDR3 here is CASSLERYTQYF. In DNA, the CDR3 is TGTGCCAGCAGCTTAGAGCGGTATACGCAGTATTTT.

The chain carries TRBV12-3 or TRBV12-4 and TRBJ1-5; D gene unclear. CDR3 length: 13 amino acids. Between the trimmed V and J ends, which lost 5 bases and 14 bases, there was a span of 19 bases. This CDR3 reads CASSVNAPGVEHF. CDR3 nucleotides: TGTGCCAGCAGTGTCAACGCGCCGGGAGTTGAGCATTTT.

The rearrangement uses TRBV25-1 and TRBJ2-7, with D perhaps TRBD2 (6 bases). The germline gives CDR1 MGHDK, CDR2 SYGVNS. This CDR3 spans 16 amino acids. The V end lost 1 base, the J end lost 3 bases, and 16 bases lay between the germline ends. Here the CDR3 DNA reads TGTGCCAGCAGTGAATTCGGGTCAGGGACTTTCTACGAGCAGTACTTC. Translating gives CASSEFGSGTFYEQYF.

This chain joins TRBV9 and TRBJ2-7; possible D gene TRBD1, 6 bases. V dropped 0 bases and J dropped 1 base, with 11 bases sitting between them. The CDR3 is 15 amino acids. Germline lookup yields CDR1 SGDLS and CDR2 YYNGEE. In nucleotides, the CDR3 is TGTGCCAGCAGCGTAGGTGGGACACGTTCCTACGAGCAGTACTTC. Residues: CASSVGGTRSYEQYF.

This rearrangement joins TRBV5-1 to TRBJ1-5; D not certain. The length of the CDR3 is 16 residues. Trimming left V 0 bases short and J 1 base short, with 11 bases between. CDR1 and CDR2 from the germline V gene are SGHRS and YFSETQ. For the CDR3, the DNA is TGCGCCAGCAGCTTGGGTGGGCCAACGAGCAATCAGCCCCAGCATTTT. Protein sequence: CASSLGGPTSNQPQHF.

The CDR3 sequence is CASSDRVGNNEQFF. The CDR3 DNA reads as TGTGCCAGCAGCGACAGGGTCGGGAACAATGAGCAGTTCTTC. The chain uses TRBV7-9 and TRBJ2-1; 7 bases line up with TRBD1. Germline CDR1 SEHNR, CDR2 FQNEAQ (reference sequence). The CDR3 has 14 amino acids. The trim removed 5 bases at V and 5 bases at J, leaving 6 bases unmatched.

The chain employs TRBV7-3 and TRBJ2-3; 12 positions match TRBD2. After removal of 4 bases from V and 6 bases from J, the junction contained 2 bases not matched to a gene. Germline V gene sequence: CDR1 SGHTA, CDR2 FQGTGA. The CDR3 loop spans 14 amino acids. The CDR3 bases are TGTGCCAGCAGCTCCGGACTAGCGGGGGATACGCAGTATTTT. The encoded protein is CASSSGLAGDTQYF.

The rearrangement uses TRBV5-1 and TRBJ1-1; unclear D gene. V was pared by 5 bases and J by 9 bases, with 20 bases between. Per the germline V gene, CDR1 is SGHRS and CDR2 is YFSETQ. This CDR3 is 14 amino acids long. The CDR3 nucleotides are TGCGCCAGCAGGCCGACTCCCCCGTCCGAGAAAGCTTTCTTT. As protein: CASRPTPPSEKAFF.

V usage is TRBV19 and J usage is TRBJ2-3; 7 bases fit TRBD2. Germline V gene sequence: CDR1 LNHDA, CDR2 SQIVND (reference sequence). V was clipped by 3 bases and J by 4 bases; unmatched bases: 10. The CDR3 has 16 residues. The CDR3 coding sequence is TGTGCCAGTAGTATCGGCGGGAGAGGCACACCAGATACGCAGTATTTT. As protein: CASSIGGRGTPDTQYF.

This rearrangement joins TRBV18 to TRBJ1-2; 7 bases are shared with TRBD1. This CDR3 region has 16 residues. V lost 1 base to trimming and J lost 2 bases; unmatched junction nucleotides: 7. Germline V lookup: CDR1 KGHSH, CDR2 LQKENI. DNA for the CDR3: TGTGCCAGCTCACCACTGCCGACAGGGCAGAACTATGGCTACACCTTC. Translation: CASSPLPTGQNYGYTF.

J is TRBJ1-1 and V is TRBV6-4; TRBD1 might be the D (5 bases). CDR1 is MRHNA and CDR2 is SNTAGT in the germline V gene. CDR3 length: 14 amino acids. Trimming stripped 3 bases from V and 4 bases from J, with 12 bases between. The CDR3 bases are TGTGCCAGCAGTGAGCAGGGATCGGGCACTGAAGCTTTCTTT. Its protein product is CASSEQGSGTEAFF.

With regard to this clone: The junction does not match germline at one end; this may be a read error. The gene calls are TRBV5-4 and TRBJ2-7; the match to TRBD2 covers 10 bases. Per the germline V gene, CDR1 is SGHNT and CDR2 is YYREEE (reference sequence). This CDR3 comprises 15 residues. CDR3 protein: CVSSSLAGAAYEQYF. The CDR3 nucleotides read TGTGTCAGCAGCTCCCTAGCGGGGGCCGCCTACGAGCAGTACTTC.

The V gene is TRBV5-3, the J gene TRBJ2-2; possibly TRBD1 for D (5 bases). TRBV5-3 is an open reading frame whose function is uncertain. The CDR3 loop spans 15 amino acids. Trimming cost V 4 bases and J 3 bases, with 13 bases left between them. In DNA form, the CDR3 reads TGTGCCAGAAGCCTTGACAGACAATACACCGGGGAGCTGTTTTTT. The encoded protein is CARSLDRQYTGELFF.

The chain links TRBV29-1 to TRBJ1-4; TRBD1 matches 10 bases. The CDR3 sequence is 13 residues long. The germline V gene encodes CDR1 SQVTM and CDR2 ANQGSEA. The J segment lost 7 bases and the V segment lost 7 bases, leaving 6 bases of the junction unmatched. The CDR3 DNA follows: TGCAGCGCCGTGACAGGGGGCAGTGAAAAACTGTTTTTT. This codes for CSAVTGGSEKLFF.

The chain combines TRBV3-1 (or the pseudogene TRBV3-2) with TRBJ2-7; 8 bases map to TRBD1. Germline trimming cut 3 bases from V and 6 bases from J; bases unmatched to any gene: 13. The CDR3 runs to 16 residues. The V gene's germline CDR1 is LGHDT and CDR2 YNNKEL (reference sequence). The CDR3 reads CASSHVSGQGAVEQYF. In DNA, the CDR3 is TGTGCCAGCAGCCATGTATCAGGACAGGGAGCCGTCGAGCAGTACTTC.

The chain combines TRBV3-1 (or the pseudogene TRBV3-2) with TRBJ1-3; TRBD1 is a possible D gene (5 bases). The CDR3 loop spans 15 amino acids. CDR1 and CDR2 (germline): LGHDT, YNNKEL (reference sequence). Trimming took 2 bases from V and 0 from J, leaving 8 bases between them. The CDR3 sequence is CASSQRGASGNTIYF. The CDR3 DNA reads TGTGCCAGCAGCCAACGGGGCGCCTCTGGAAACACCATATATTTT.

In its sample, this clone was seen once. The CDR3: CASSIRGNTGELFF. CDR3 coding DNA: TGTGCCAGTAGTATCCGGGGGAACACCGGGGAGCTGTTTTTT. The V call is TRBV19, the J call TRBJ2-2; maybe TRBD2 (5 bases). CDR3 length equals 14 residues. Germline CDR1 LNHDA, CDR2 SQIVND (reference sequence). V was trimmed by 3 bases and J by 1 base, leaving 6 bases between them.

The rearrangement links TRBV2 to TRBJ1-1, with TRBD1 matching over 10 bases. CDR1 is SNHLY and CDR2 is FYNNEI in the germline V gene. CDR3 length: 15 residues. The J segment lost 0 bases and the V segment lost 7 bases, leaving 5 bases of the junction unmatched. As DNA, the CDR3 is TGTGCCAGCACCCGACAGGGGGCCATGAACACTGAAGCTTTCTTT. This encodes CASTRQGAMNTEAFF.

The CDR3 loop is CASSSDRGRASYEQYF. The CDR3, as DNA: TGTGCCAGCAGTTCAGACAGGGGCCGGGCTTCCTACGAGCAGTACTTC. V and J are TRBV27 and TRBJ2-7, with 8 bases fitting TRBD1. The V segment lost 4 bases and the J segment 1 base; nucleotides outside the gene matches: 9. The CDR3 runs to 16 residues. Germline V CDR1 and CDR2: MNHEY, SMNVEV (reference sequence).